Below, 8 T cell receptor beta chains from the same sample are listed, as sequenced in a study of blood T cell repertoires in COVID-19. Method: immunoSEQ multiplex PCR; TCRdb's copy keeps in-frame clones and lacks some. The sample includes over 35,000 clones, about 91% seen only once; the top ten take about 8.3%. Sequenced material: peripheral blood. The source is a man aged 45-65 years with active COVID-19.

The chain links TRBV30 to TRBJ2-6, with TRBD1 matching over 10 bases. This CDR3 spans 18 amino acids. CDR1 GTSNPN and CDR2 SVGIG come from the germline V gene (reference sequence). The V gene end was trimmed by 3 bases and the J gene end by 1 base; junction bases not matched to a gene: 9. The CDR3 reads CAWSLGQGIFSGANVLTF. Written as DNA, the CDR3 is TGTGCCTGGAGCCTGGGACAGGGGATTTTTTCTGGGGCCAACGTCCTGACTTTC.

The J gene is TRBJ2-7, the V gene TRBV5-8, with D perhaps matching TRBD2 (5 bases). V dropped 6 bases and J dropped 6 bases, with 16 bases sitting between them. Germline V lookup: CDR1 SGHTS, CDR2 YDEGEE. The CDR3 loop spans 13 amino acids. CDR3 region: CASTRGPSREQYF. DNA for the CDR3: TGTGCCAGCACGAGAGGGCCGTCTCGCGAGCAGTACTTC.

The genes are TRBV19 and TRBJ2-1; TRBD1 matches 8 bases. The V gene end was trimmed by 5 bases and the J gene end by 5 bases; junction bases not matched to a gene: 8. CDR1 LNHDA and CDR2 SQIVND come from the germline V gene (reference sequence). This CDR3 has 15 residues. CDR3: CASSSQTGQDNEQFF. In nucleotides, the CDR3 is TGTGCCAGTAGTTCTCAGACGGGACAGGACAATGAGCAGTTCTTC.

The genes are TRBV6-5 and TRBJ2-7, with TRBD1 identical over 7 bases. Germline values: CDR1 MNHEY, CDR2 SVGAGI. The V and J ends lost 6 bases and 1 base, in that order; junction bases with no gene match: 9. The CDR3 runs 15 residues. The CDR3 loop reads CASSSTGVVSYEQYF. The CDR3 bases are TGTGCCAGCAGCTCTACAGGGGTAGTATCCTACGAGCAGTACTTC.

The rearrangement uses TRBV5-5 and TRBJ2-1; 7 bases map to TRBD2. V was pared by 5 bases and J by 4 bases, with 6 bases of the junction left unmatched. The CDR3 covers 14 residues. Germline lookup yields CDR1 SGHKS and CDR2 YYEKEE (reference sequence). The CDR3 reads CASRHTSAYNEQFF. The CDR3 region has the DNA TGTGCCAGCAGGCATACTAGCGCTTACAATGAGCAGTTCTTC.

This sequence joins TRBV3-1 (or the pseudogene TRBV3-2) and TRBJ1-1; D possibly corresponds to TRBD1 (5 bases). Trimming removed 3 bases from V and 8 bases from J, with 16 bases in between. The germline V gene has CDR1 LGHDT and CDR2 YNNKEL (reference sequence). This CDR3 comprises 14 residues. This chain's CDR3 is CASSQTQGNLEAFF. In DNA, the CDR3 is TGTGCCAGCAGCCAGACGCAGGGCAACCTCGAAGCTTTCTTT.

The chain is built from TRBV12-3 or TRBV12-4 and TRBJ2-1; 7 bases map to TRBD2. The CDR3 extends over 11 amino acids. J was trimmed by 9 bases and V by 5 bases; bases with no gene match: 1. The CDR3 DNA sequence: TGTGCCAGCAGTCGCGGGAGTGAGCAGTTCTTC. Translated: CASSRGSEQFF.

In DNA, the CDR3 is TGTGCCAGCAGTCTGGCAGGAGGTACGCAGTATTTT. Translation gives CASSLAGGTQYF. The chain employs TRBV14 and TRBJ2-3; possible D gene TRBD2, 5 bases. V was trimmed by 6 bases and J by 8 bases, leaving 12 bases between them. Germline CDR1 and CDR2: SGHDN and FVKESK. This CDR3 is built from 12 residues.